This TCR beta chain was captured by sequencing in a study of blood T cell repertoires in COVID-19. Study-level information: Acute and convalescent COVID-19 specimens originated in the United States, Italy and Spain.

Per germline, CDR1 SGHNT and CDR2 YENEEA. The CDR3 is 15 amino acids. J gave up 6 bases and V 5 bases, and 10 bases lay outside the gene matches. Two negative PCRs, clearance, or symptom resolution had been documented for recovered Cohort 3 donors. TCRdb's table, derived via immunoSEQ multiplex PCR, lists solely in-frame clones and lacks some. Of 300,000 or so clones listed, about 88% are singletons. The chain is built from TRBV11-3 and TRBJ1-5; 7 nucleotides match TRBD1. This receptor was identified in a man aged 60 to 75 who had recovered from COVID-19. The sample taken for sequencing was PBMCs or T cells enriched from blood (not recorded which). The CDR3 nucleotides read TGTGCCAGCAGCCCCCTCGAGGGGGCCAGTCAGCCCCAGCATTTT. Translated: CASSPLEGASQPQHF.